This TCR beta chain emerged from a study of T cells in Graves' hyperthyroidism and ophthalmopathy. This clonotype was seen many times. Template material for amplifying TCR beta CDR3 regions consisted of RNA transcripts. Using the HTBI primer set, a first-round RT-PCR was run on the TCR CDR3. TCRdb re-analysed the multiplex PCR reads in MiXCR, keeping a single row per CDR3 protein. Of approximately 740,000 distinct CDR3 sequences listed, 14% are singletons. A patient was excluded if there was uncontrolled infection, other autoimmune disease, pregnancy or lactation. Thyroid ultrasound and orbital computed tomography, with clinical symptoms and serum thyroxine and TRAb, informed diagnoses. What was sequenced was blood. The sequence was obtained from a woman aged 18-29 years with Graves' hyperthyroidism.

In nucleotides, the CDR3 is TGTGCCAGCAGCCTTACTAGCGAGTACGAGCAGTACTTC. This sequence encodes CASSLTSEYEQYF. V usage is TRBV7-2 and J usage is TRBJ2-7; 7 nucleotides align to TRBD2. The germline gives CDR1 SGHTA, CDR2 FQGNSA. This CDR3 has 13 amino acids. The V gene end was trimmed by 5 bases and the J gene end by 4 bases; junction bases not matched to a gene: 5.